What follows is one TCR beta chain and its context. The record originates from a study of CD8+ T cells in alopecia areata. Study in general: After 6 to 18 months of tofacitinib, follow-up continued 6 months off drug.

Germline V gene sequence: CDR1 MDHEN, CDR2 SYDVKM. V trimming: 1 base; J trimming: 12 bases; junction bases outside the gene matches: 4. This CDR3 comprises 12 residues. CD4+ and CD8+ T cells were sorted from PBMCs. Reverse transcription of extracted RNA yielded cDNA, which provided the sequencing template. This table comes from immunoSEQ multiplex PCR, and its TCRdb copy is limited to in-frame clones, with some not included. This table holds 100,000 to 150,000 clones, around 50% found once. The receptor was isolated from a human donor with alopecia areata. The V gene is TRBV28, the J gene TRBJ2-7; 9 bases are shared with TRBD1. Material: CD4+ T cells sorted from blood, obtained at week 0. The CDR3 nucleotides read TGTGCCAGCAGTTTATCGGGACAGGGCCGGTACTTC. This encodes CASSLSGQGRYF.